The text below deals with one T cell receptor (beta chain). The antigen this receptor binds is unknown. From each donor, a roughly 2.6 ml peripheral blood sample was collected into PAXgene tubes and stored at -80 degrees C. Without any T cell sorting, total RNA was extracted from whole blood using the PAXgene blood miRNA kit on an automated QIAcube. Deep TCRalpha and TCRbeta repertoire profiling with unique molecular barcoding was performed on peripheral blood of monozygotic twin pairs concordant or discordant for inflammatory bowel disease. Smoking habits were recorded for all twin pairs, and each individual was classified as a current, former or never smoker. The source of the sample is a study of monozygotic twins with inflammatory bowel disease (dated by TCRdb to about 2019). About the study as a whole: A total of 28 monozygotic twin pairs were included in the full study, comprising nine German pairs (four IBD-concordant, five IBD-discordant) and 19 IBD-discordant Danish pairs. Disease-associated traits were sought mainly through comparisons between IBD patients and their genetically identical healthy co-twins within discordant pairs. Each individual had, on average, about 151 000 unique TCRalpha sequences and 181 000 unique TCRbeta sequences available for analysis. Paper-wide results and their limitations: The results gave no support for a single strong signal or clonotype linked to IBD. Measured by the inverse Simpson index, TCRbeta repertoire diversity was lower in IBD patients than in their healthy co-twins. Different T cell subtypes could not be distinguished in the analysis. Fewer clonotypes were shared with other individuals by IBD patients than by healthy twins, most markedly in patients showing signs of disease activity. Repertoire similarity did not differ between concordant and discordant twins, possibly due to limited statistical power. Differing immunosuppressive treatments among patients may have added background noise and inter-individual variability to the repertoires.

From a lookup of the germline V gene (reference sequence), CDR1 and CDR2 are SEHNR and FQNEAQ. The CDR3 covers 11 residues, taking in both the cysteine and the phenylalanine. The record lacks a DNA sequence. Libraries were prepared through 5' RACE. The input for every TCR library was roughly 3,200 ng of total RNA. For each sample, cDNA synthesis was carried out in eight separate reactions using SMARTScribe reverse transcriptase. Unique molecular identifiers containing a 6-nucleotide sample barcode were introduced through template switching during cDNA synthesis. TCRalpha and TCRbeta cDNA was amplified in two nested PCRs of 16 and 9 cycles, and bead purification was carried out after each PCR. Before amplification, the cDNA was both treated with uracil DNA-glycosylase and purified with the QIAquick PCR purification kit. The second PCR added Illumina TruSeq-compatible adapters along with sample-specific barcodes. TapeStation and Qubit were used to check library quality and concentration, and 5 to 6.5 ng of each library was pooled. Pooled libraries were sequenced on an Illumina HiSeq2500 single-index Rapid Run with 2 x 100 bp reads and custom sequencing primers. The paper's processing steps were these. MiGEC version 1.2.6 was used for UMI-based consensus assembly, which corrected PCR and sequencing errors. V(D)J alignment, clonotype assembly and CDR3 extraction were performed with MiXCR version 2.1.1. Gene usage, clonotype sharing and MAIT/NKT TCR abundance were normalised by analysing the top 1000, 10 000 and 20 000 clonotypes per sample. After downsampling to 27 000 UMIs, diversity was calculated as the inverse Simpson index using the vegan R package. Paired Mann-Whitney U tests were applied to discordant twin pairs, with Benjamini-Hochberg correction for multiple testing. Reprocessed by TCRdb, the reads give a single entry per CDR3 protein sequence, without DNA. TCRdb's processing, not the study's, gives the V and J calls here. This sample's table has entries for approximately 400,000 distinct CDR3 sequences. The ten largest make up approximately 2.3% of the sample.

The rearrangement combines TRBV7-9 with TRBJ2-1; the D call of TRBD1 rests on TCRdb alone, since no DNA is present to check it. The receptor was derived from a human donor with ulcerative colitis or Crohn's disease, or a healthy co-twin of an affected twin (not recorded which). The specimen sequenced was blood. The encoded CDR3 is CASTLRGEQFF.